The text below deals with one TCR beta chain. Its antigen is unknown. Some clones are missing from TCRdb's copy, which holds only in-frame ones; the method was immunoSEQ multiplex PCR. The top ten clones hold about an eighth of a sample with tens of thousands of clones, about 88% of them seen once. This sample was included in a study of OX40 agonist ivuxolimab in advanced cancers. Study-wide background: At around 83% male, the cohort had a mean age of approximately 60 years, ranging from roughly 20 to 80. The study's findings and limits: Expansion of clones was among the lowest in partial responders at 0.1-3.0 mg/kg. By week 6 at 0.1 to 3.0 mg/kg, blood CD4+ and CD8+ T cells had expanded clonally.

Trimming shortened V by 8 bases and J by 16 bases, and 18 bases separated the two germline ends. The germline V gene encodes CDR1 MNHNS and CDR2 SASEGT. The CDR3 has 11 amino acids. The TCR was taken from an adult with an advanced solid tumor such as melanoma, head and neck, liver or kidney cancer. The genes are TRBV6-1 and TRBJ1-3, with D possibly TRBD1 on 5 matching bases. Sequencing was performed on CD4+ or CD8+ T cells sorted from blood, taken in a trial of the OX40 agonist ivuxolimab. CDR3 sequence reads: CASSEGRPGYF. CDR3 sequence (DNA): TGTGCCAGCTCTGAGGGGCGTCCCGGGTATTTT.